This TCR beta chain was documented in a study of cytotoxic CD8 clonotypes in ibrutinib-treated CLL. Study-wide background: Collecting the response samples happened after a median about eleven months of treatment, with a range of 6 to 36.

This clone was counted a single time. This CDR3 contains 15 residues. V lost 6 bases and J lost 2, with 17 bases in between. Per germline, CDR1 MNHEY and CDR2 SMNVEV (reference sequence). Depth targeted 1 in 200,000 to 1 in 1 million T cells, averaging approximately 9.9x coverage per clonotype. Clones were sequenced by immunoSEQ multiplex PCR, and TCRdb holds only the in-frame ones, with some missing. The sample records some 310,000 clones, around four fifths being singletons. This TCR derives from a human donor with chronic lymphocytic leukemia. The chain uses TRBV27 and TRBJ2-7, with D possibly matching TRBD2 (6 bases). The sample consisted of PBMCs, taken before ibrutinib treatment. The CDR3 region is CASSVFLAQPYEQYF. The CDR3 nucleotides read TGTGCCAGCAGCGTTTTCCTAGCGCAACCCTACGAGCAGTACTTC.